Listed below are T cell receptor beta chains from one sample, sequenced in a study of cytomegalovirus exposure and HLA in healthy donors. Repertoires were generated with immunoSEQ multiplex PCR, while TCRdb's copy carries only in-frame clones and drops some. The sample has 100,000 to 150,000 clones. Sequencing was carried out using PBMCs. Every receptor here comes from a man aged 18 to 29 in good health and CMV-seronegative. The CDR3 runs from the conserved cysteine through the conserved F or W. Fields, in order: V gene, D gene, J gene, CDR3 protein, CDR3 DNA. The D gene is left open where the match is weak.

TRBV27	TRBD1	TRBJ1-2	CASSPTGTGDIYGYTF	TGTGCCAGCAGTCCTACCGGGACAGGGGACATCTATGGCTACACCTTC
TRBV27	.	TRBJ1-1	CASSLWQNTEAFF	TGTGCCAGCAGTTTATGGCAGAACACTGAAGCTTTCTTT
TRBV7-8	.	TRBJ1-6	CASSSGVTSSYNSPLHF	TGTGCCAGCAGCTCAGGGGTGACGAGCTCCTATAATTCACCCCTCCACTTT
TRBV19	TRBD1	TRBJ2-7	CASSSTGTGVNEQYF	TGTGCCAGTAGTAGTACCGGGACAGGGGTCAACGAGCAGTACTTC
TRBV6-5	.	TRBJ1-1	CASSYSELLNTEAFF	TGTGCCAGCAGTTACTCCGAGCTCTTGAACACTGAAGCTTTCTTT
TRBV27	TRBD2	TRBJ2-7	CASSSHHPGGGLYEQYF	TGTGCCAGCAGTTCGCACCACCCCGGGGGAGGGTTGTACGAGCAGTACTTC
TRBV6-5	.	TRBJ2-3	CASSYQGIADTQYF	TGTGCCAGCAGTTACCAGGGGATAGCAGATACGCAGTATTTT
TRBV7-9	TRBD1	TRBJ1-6	CASSRTGDSPLHF	TGTGCCAGCAGCCGTACAGGGGATTCACCCCTCCACTTT
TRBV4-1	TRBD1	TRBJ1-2	CASSLTQGDDYGYTF	TGCGCCAGCAGCCTGACCCAGGGGGACGACTATGGCTACACCTTC
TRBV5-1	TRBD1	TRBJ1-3	CASSPSTGASGNTIYF	TGCGCCAGCAGCCCGTCGACAGGGGCCTCAGGAAACACCATATATTTT
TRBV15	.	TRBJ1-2	CATSRRQLYGYTF	TGTGCCACCAGCAGAAGACAGTTATATGGCTACACCTTC
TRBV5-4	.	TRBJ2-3	CASSLAIGTDTQYF	TGTGCCAGCAGCTTGGCCATCGGGACAGATACGCAGTATTTT